This T cell receptor (beta chain) was obtained from a study of cytomegalovirus exposure and HLA in healthy donors listed by TCRdb under 2017. In terms of the full investigation: An earlier analysis of under 600 of the donors reported approximately 300 Gb of sequence data and roughly 100 million unique TCR beta sequences from 190 million or so T cells. An early release that covered approximately 600 HLA-typed donors contained around 330 gigabases of sequencing data and 75 million to 100 million unique TCR sequences. Of the approximately 400 genotyped donors, roughly 76% were placed in the genetic ancestry cluster associated with self-reported Caucasian donors. The aim of the study was to test whether cataloging public T cell receptors could identify signatures of past pathogen exposure. The T cell repertoires of 666 subjects were profiled by immunosequencing and related to cytomegalovirus serostatus. Along with the roughly 700-subject first cohort, a separate validation cohort of over a hundred different subjects was used. To predict cytomegalovirus infection status, the study brought together high-throughput TCR immunosequencing, statistical association of individual TCRs with disease status, and machine learning. In a later analysis, previously published TCR beta repertoires from 500 to 750 donors were re-analyzed and high-resolution HLA genotyping was added so that TCR occurrence patterns could be studied. Rather than using new phenotypic data, the later analysis identified candidate immune exposures from TCR beta sequences and from how often those sequences occurred across donors. An earlier analysis of 587 of the donors used high-throughput TCR beta sequencing to judge whether each TCR beta V gene segment behaved as functional or pseudogenic. Donor age, sex, ethnicity and CMV serostatus were compiled together with the repertoire data. Genome-wide SNP genotypes for about 55% of the roughly 670 donors were used in a later genetic analysis, which treated that subset as a discovery cohort. All discovery cohort repertoires had been generated using a single sequencing platform. Both class I and class II loci were covered by HLA typing, at four-digit resolution. The number of donors typed differed by locus, with about 629-640 for A, B, C, DRB1 and DQB1, roughly 520 for DQA1, 600 to 610 for DPA1, and approximately 470 for DPB1. Four or five DR-DQ haplotypes were handled as single units for association and clustering because linkage in the cohort was strong. On average, about 240,000 unique TCR beta nucleotide sequences were sequenced per donor among 300 to 500 genotyped donors of the cohort, with 15% to 20% of those sequences being non-productive. Here is what the overall study found, with its caveats: It was suggested by the authors that the approach could potentially be generalized to other disease states and immunological phenotypes. A cluster of highly shared sequence variants was judged likely to represent a technical artifact of the sequencing pipeline. An association between a missense DCLRE1C variant and V-gene and J-gene trimming of TCR beta chains was found in a later genetic analysis and replicated in an independent cohort. Some IMGT-functional V segments, including TRBV6-2 and TRBV6-3, could not be told apart with the 87-base-pair reads, so those segments were excluded. Most CMV-associated TCR beta chains appeared to be HLA-restricted in a later analysis, and the HLA associations seemed to be driven largely by CMV exposure. Most TCR sequences were seen in very few donors, while some public TCRs were found in many individuals. The study gave a list of 150 to 200 TCR beta chains associated with cytomegalovirus. In a later analysis, the rate of TCR association differed among HLA loci, with DRB1 alleles having the most associated TCRs and HLA-C alleles having the fewest. Because HLA typing was unavailable for some donors at each locus, only the typed subset was used in association tests. Linkage disequilibrium might explain the correlated functional status among segregating V segments, but an unknown experimental factor could not be excluded. The presence/absence analyses assumed that sequencing depth was roughly uniform across donors, and that assumption may not be true. A later genetic analysis reported fewer N-insertions in productive TCRs among donors in an Asian-associated ancestry cluster than the 666-donor mean. A further reported finding was that TCR beta sequences accurately predicted the HLA-A and HLA-B alleles for most subjects in the first cohort. Immune exposure information for the cohort was limited to CMV serostatus. In a later analysis, HLA-associated TCR beta chains were found to be more clonally expanded and to have lower generation probabilities than equally common non-associated chains. Strong co-occurrence of HLA alleles, especially DR and DQ, made assigning TCR associations to individual alleles difficult. In vitro tests confirmed that a few of the cytomegalovirus-associated TCR beta chains recognize cytomegalovirus antigens. Only TCR beta chains were sequenced in this cohort, and the absence of alpha or paired-chain data limited detectable features. Because counts were too low, more than 15 rarely observed V segments, including chromosome 9 orphons, were left out of the earlier analysis of approximately 580 of the donors. Broadly in line with IMGT annotations, most TCR beta V segments showed up in productive rearrangements about 87% or about 30% of the time in an earlier analysis of about 500 of the donors. A later analysis reported that several top co-occurrence clusters appeared linked to parvovirus B19, influenza, CMV and Epstein-Barr virus. The classifier was reported to diagnose cytomegalovirus status with high specificity and sensitivity in both the original cohort and the validation cohort. A later analysis associated 16,951 TCR beta sequences with specific HLA alleles at a false discovery rate of 0.05.

Of note for this clone: What this receptor recognizes is not known. One end of the junction fails to match germline, which may point to a read error.

The cohort was made up of 500 to 800 healthy bone marrow donors. At the time of sampling, all cohort members were nominally healthy, though unrecorded immune exposures were likely present. The donor tested CMV seronegative and was one of the 352 seronegative cohort members. Each donor provided a peripheral blood sample, and peripheral blood mononuclear cells were used for TCR beta sequencing. The Qiagen DNeasy Blood Extraction Kit was used to extract genomic DNA from the blood cell samples. CDR1 and CDR2 are read off the germline V gene (reference sequence) as GTSNPN and SVGIG. From cysteine to phenylalanine, the CDR3 is 15 amino acids long. Of the read, only the CDR3 DNA is kept; its 45 bases are in frame from base 1. The method behind the library was the immunoSEQ multiplex PCR assay. A mixture of 60 forward primers for TCR Vbeta segments and 13 reverse primers for TCR Jbeta segments was used in the multiplex PCR. Amplification of the CDR3 region of rearranged TCR beta genes was performed with a multiplex PCR assay on genomic DNA. The Illumina HiSeq System was used to sequence the amplified TCR beta libraries as 87-base-pair reads. The authors processed their data as follows. A later analysis tallied around 80 million unique TCR beta chains across the approximately 670 repertoires, and about 10 million of those chains were shared by two or more donors. Raw reads were error-corrected and collapsed into unique sequences with a nearest-neighbor algorithm that merged closely related sequences to remove PCR and sequencing errors. CDR3 sequences were aligned to IMGT reference sequences to assign V, D and J gene segments. Each retained sequence needed at least a six-nucleotide match to both a V gene segment and a J gene segment. A rearrangement counted as productive if the CDR3 had no stop codons and remained in frame with V and J, and every other rearrangement counted as non-productive. CDR3 was defined by IMGT convention, running from the second conserved V-encoded cysteine to the conserved J-encoded phenylalanine. Sequences without an unambiguous match to a single V gene segment were excluded from the earlier analysis of approximately 600 of the donors. In an earlier analysis of 587 of the donors, a V segment was called functional when productive rearrangements were above 56.7%, and segregating when the standard deviation between donors exceeded 5%. To diagnose cytomegalovirus status from the catalog of TCR beta chain sequences, a statistical classification framework was built. A later analysis assigned V and J genes by comparing TCR nucleotide sequences with IMGT/GENE-DB human TR gene sequences. Using the TCRdist pipeline, a later analysis assigned CDR3 sequences along with most-parsimonious VDJ recombination scenarios. In a later analysis, every TCR beta chain was defined by the combination of its CDR3 amino acid sequence and its V-gene family, and reads without a unique V-gene family were dropped. A later analysis removed 500 to 600 highly shared, low-generation-probability nucleotide sequences to deal with suspected cross-contamination and a sequencing artifact. In a later analysis, a clonal expansion index was calculated for each public chain from normalized within-repertoire ranks of inferred template counts. Generation probabilities in a later analysis came from a VDJ recombination model fitted to out-of-frame rearrangements, and those results were checked against IGoR. In a later analysis, TCR-TCR, TCR-HLA and TCR-CMV co-occurrence was scored with hypergeometric tests, and a repertoire-size bias correction was applied to TCR pairs. To estimate false discovery rates, a later analysis permuted the HLA or CMV assignments 20 times. In a later analysis, co-occurring TCRs were grouped using DBSCAN, with TCRdist sequence similarity added in when clustering inside HLA-allele-positive subsets. Co-occurrence clustering excluded repertoires with fewer than 30,000 or more than 120,000 public chains, plus five with anomalous nucleotide sharing. TCRdb holds this immuneACCESS table with in-frame rearrangements only. Some clones are missing; in checked studies, unresolved V genes explain under half, and the rest has no known cause. V and J calls and clone size are as listed in that table; D and trimming were resolved from the DNA. This sample's table carries some 83,000 clones. The ten most abundant clones make up around 1.1% of the sample.

The chain is encoded by TRBV30 joined to TRBJ2-3, with 7 junctional bases fitting TRBD2. The TCR originated in a woman aged 25-40 years in good health and CMV-seronegative. The material sequenced was PBMCs. Here the CDR3 is given as CAGRALALGTDTQYF. In nucleotide form, the sequence is TGTGCCGGGAGGGCACTAGCTTTAGGTACAGATACGCAGTATTTT.